What follows describes a single T cell receptor (beta chain). It has no known antigen specificity. No much larger clone is present one base from it, and per-base qualities are unavailable. The time point label, read with the paper, signifies: baseline before oral tofacitinib. Peripheral blood and lesional scalp punch biopsies were obtained from patients with alopecia areata. After PBMCs were isolated by density centrifugation and stained for CD3, CD4 and CD8, a FACSAria was used to sort CD4+ and CD8+ T cells. The sample comes from a study of CD8+ T cells in alopecia areata (dated by TCRdb to 2016 to 2018). Looking at the study overall: Treated patients were enrolled in an open-label pilot trial of oral tofacitinib, 5 to 10 mg twice daily, for moderate-to-severe alopecia areata. Patients received tofacitinib for 6 to 18 months and were then followed off drug for 6 months to check for delayed response and recurrence. The study used high-throughput TCRbeta sequencing to examine T cell clonal expansion in alopecia areata, in both the C3H/HeJ mouse model and human patients. Human TCRbeta sequencing covered scalp tissue and sorted CD4+ and CD8+ peripheral blood T cells from patchy and totalis/universalis alopecia areata patients and healthy controls. Patients on tofacitinib were biopsied at baseline and after 4 and 24 weeks of treatment, and several of the patients also had a later scalp biopsy. Clonality in the scalp was compared among normal scalp (n=4), patchy alopecia areata scalp (n=8), and alopecia totalis/universalis scalp (n=8). RNA came from the PAXgene miRNA kit for fixed scalp, the miRNeasy kit for PBMCs, and the RNeasy kit for mouse skin. TCRbeta CDR3 regions were amplified by immunoSEQ multiplex PCR using 35 Vbeta forward and 13 Jbeta reverse primers.

Overall study results and their limits: Higher clonality and more expanded CD8+ clones were observed in lesional scalp than in normal scalp, particularly in alopecia totalis/universalis, a finding suggestive of antigenic drive. TCR sequences shared between patients were less clear than in mice, possibly partly because of HLA diversity in the patient population. Unlike mouse skin, which is dominated by gammadelta T cells, normal human skin has resident alphabeta T cells that are also sequenced, and this complicates analysis of the scalp TCR repertoire.

Per the germline V gene (reference sequence), MNHEY is the CDR1 and SMNVEV is the CDR2. V and J lose 4 bases and 2 bases, and a span of 13 bases separates them. Counted from cysteine to phenylalanine, this CDR3 has 15 amino acids. The sequence is cut down to CDR3 DNA, 45 bases in frame from base 1. Library preparation was by the immunoSEQ multiplex PCR assay. RNA was extracted from all samples and reverse transcribed into cDNA as template for TCR sequencing. First-strand cDNA was synthesized using SuperScript III with a 2:1 mix of oligo-dT and random hexamers. A synthetic immune receptor repertoire was used to gauge amplification bias, and whatever bias remained was removed computationally. In the source study's methods: Raw reads were preprocessed to remove errors, and CDR3 was defined according to IMGT conventions as the region from the conserved cysteine to phenylalanine. Clonality was computed as 1 minus the Shannon entropy, with the entropy normalized by log2 of the number of productive unique TCRs. Scalp TCRbeta sequences were cross-referenced with sorted blood CD4 and CD8 repertoires so that the CD4 or CD8 identity of scalp clones could be inferred. Entries here come from immuneACCESS through TCRdb and include only in-frame sequences with V and J called. Some clones fail to appear in such tables; in the studies checked, an unresolved V gene covers under half of the shortfall, and the cause of the remainder is unknown. V, J and clone size reflect that table, while D and trimming were determined from the DNA. In all, the sample holds 150,000 to 190,000 clones, and 45% to 60% of those were seen once. The ten largest make up roughly 21% of the sample.

This sequence originates from a human donor with alopecia areata. Sequencing used CD8+ T cells sorted from blood, obtained at week 0. The chain links TRBV27 with TRBJ2-3; the D region possibly corresponds to TRBD1 (5 bases align). The CDR3: CASSWTPRSTDTQYF. The nucleotides read TGTGCCAGCAGTTGGACACCGCGGTCCACAGATACGCAGTATTTT.